Detailed here is one T cell receptor (beta chain). Its antigen is unidentified. The data were obtained in a study of shared clonotypes between healthy human individuals. Study-wide points: Sampling was confined to blood; repertoires within tissues likely differ. Of the naive CD4 clonotypes, approximately 5% were shared across several donors.

Germline V gene data show CDR1 as MNHNS and CDR2 as SASEGT. V lost 4 bases and J lost 0, with 13 bases in between. The CDR3 totals 16 residues. The method was immunoSEQ multiplex PCR; TCRdb's version includes in-frame clones alone and lacks a portion of them. Among 2 million to 2.5 million clones, approximately 95% were seen once, and the ten largest hold around 0.13%. The sequenced material came from naive CD4+ T cells sorted from blood. Subset reported: CD45RA+ positively selected. The source is a young man in good health. The rearrangement links TRBV6-1 to TRBJ1-3; D possibly corresponds to TRBD1 (5 bases). The CDR3 DNA reads as TGTGCCAGCAGTGCGATAGGGGCCCGCTCTGGAAACACCATATATTTT. It codes for CASSAIGARSGNTIYF.